One and the same sample provided the 3 T cell receptor beta chains below, sequenced in a study of tumor and adjacent non-tumor tissue in lung cancer. Three rounds of nested PCR, following a modified ARM-PCR protocol, produced the TCRbeta library. TCRdb recomputed calls from the multiplex PCR reads with MiXCR, one row per CDR3 protein. The profile covers some 80,000 distinct CDR3 sequences, with approximately 78% appearing a single time and 51% taken by the ten largest. This sample's RNA came from whole unsorted tissue. Distant lung tissue was collected more than 3 cm away from the tumor edge. Sequencing was carried out using distant non-tumor lung tissue. Every receptor here comes from a man between 60 and 75 years old with non-small cell lung cancer.

A remark on this clonotype: An end of the junction does not agree with germline; a read error may underlie this. This sequence joins TRBV20-1 and TRBJ2-5; TRBD2 aligns across 14 bases. The CDR3 loop spans 17 amino acids. Germline values: CDR1 DFQATT, CDR2 SNEGSKA (reference sequence). The CDR3 protein is CSARPFPSGLAGETQHF. The CDR3 DNA follows: TGCAGTGCTAGACCCTTTCCCTCGGGACTAGCGGGAGAGACCCAGCACTTC.

Points on this clonotype: Likely a read error: the CDR3 ends without its conserved phenylalanine or tryptophan. V and J are TRBV11-2 and TRBJ1-1; a weak D match, TRBD1 (6 bases). Germline V lookup: CDR1 SGHAT, CDR2 FQNNGV. This CDR3 comprises 14 residues. The CDR3 loop is CASSLVGRDTEAFS. In DNA, the CDR3 is TGTGCCAGCAGCTTGGTCGGGAGGGACACAGAAGCTTTCTCT.

The rearrangement joins TRBV4-3 to TRBJ1-1; no clear D gene. Trimming took off 10 bases at V and 4 bases at J, with 22 bases between the two ends. The CDR3 sequence is 15 residues long. The germline V gene encodes CDR1 LGHNA and CDR2 YSLEER. CDR3 residues: CAINQDGQRSTEAFF. The CDR3 region has the DNA TGCGCCATCAACCAAGATGGGCAAAGGAGCACTGAAGCTTTCTTT.